What follows are 21 T cell receptor beta chains derived from one specimen sequenced in a study of a mutant IDH1 vaccine in newly diagnosed glioma. Time point here: baseline, week 1 (first vaccination visit). Stated treatment: pre-vaccination baseline after standard-of-care therapy. TCRdb keeps only in-frame clones here, not all; method: immunoSEQ multiplex PCR. Among tens of thousands of clones listed, about nine tenths were seen once. The sample in question was PBMCs, obtained from a glioma patient treated with radiotherapy, temozolomide or both. These receptors came from a man aged 18 to 30 with glioma.

This chain uses TRBV18 with TRBJ1-5; D is uncertain. The V gene lost 4 bases and the J gene lost 0 bases, with 16 bases spanning the gap. The CDR3 covers 17 residues. The germline V gene has CDR1 KGHSH and CDR2 LQKENI. The DNA for the CDR3 is TGTGCCAGCTCACAGGGAGATCGGAGGAATAGCAATCAGCCCCAGCATTTT. As protein: CASSQGDRRNSNQPQHF.

The CDR3, as DNA: TGTGCCAGCCACAGGGGGCTAGCGGGAGACGAGCAGTACTTC. It codes for CASHRGLAGDEQYF. The V and J genes are TRBV6-6 and TRBJ2-7; tentative D call: TRBD2 (10 bases). The V gene lost 8 bases and the J gene lost 5 bases, with 19 bases spanning the gap. The CDR3 sequence is 14 residues long. The germline V gene encodes CDR1 MNHNY and CDR2 SVGAGI (reference sequence).

In regard to this clone: The same CDR3 arises from other DNA sequences in this sample as well. The chain uses TRBV4-3 and TRBJ2-7; 9 nucleotides line up with TRBD1. CDR3 length: 14 residues. The ends lost 3 bases at V and 2 bases at J; junction bases unmatched: 2. CDR1 is LGHNA, CDR2 YSLEER, per germline. In DNA form, the CDR3 reads TGCGCCAGCAGCCAGGACAGGGGCCCCTACGAGCAGTACTTC. It translates to CASSQDRGPYEQYF.

This chain connects TRBV7-9 to TRBJ2-1; either TRBD1 or TRBD2 may fit D (6 bases each). The V and J ends lost 5 bases and 10 bases respectively, with 18 bases between them. CDR1 SEHNR and CDR2 FQNEAQ come from the germline V gene (reference sequence). The CDR3 contains 14 residues. The CDR3 is CASSQVGGPREQFF. CDR3 in DNA: TGTGCCAGCAGCCAAGTCGGGGGCCCCCGGGAGCAGTTCTTC.

V is TRBV15 and J is TRBJ2-7, with D possibly being TRBD1 (8 bases). Germline CDR1 is LNHNV and CDR2 is YYDKDF (reference sequence). The length of the CDR3 is 16 residues. Trimming removed 1 base from V and 7 bases from J, with 20 bases in between. The CDR3 nucleotides are TGTGCCACCAGCAGAGTCGACACAGGGGGGGGAGTGGAGCAGTACTTC. As protein: CATSRVDTGGGVEQYF.

The chain links TRBV2 to TRBJ2-1; 8 bases agree with TRBD1. Losses at the gene ends were 6 bases for V and 5 bases for J; bases not matched to a gene: 6. The CDR3 length is 14 residues. Germline loops: CDR1 SNHLY, CDR2 FYNNEI. Here the CDR3 reads CASRVGQGHNEQFF. For the CDR3, the DNA is TGTGCCAGCAGGGTAGGACAGGGCCACAATGAGCAGTTCTTC. Full variable domain (outside the CDR3, taken from reference TRBV2 and TRBJ2-1): EPEVTQTPSHQVTQMGQEVILRCVPISNHLYFYWYRQILGQKVEFLVSFYNNEISEKSEIFDDQFSVERPDGSNFTLKIRSTKLEDSAMYFCASRVGQGHNEQFFGPGTRLTVL.

The chain uses TRBV5-4 and TRBJ2-5, with 7 positions matching TRBD1. The CDR3 contains 14 residues. V lost 2 bases and J lost 4; bases outside the gene matches: 5. Germline assignment: CDR1 SGHNT and CDR2 YYREEE (reference sequence). The CDR3 DNA is TGTGCCAGCAGCTTCAGGGGGTCGGGAGAGACCCAGTACTTC. Residues: CASSFRGSGETQYF.

This clone has a single count. The chain couples TRBV27 to TRBJ2-7; 9 bases agree with TRBD2. The CDR3 is 16 residues long. V lost 1 base and J lost 2; bases outside the gene matches: 6. Germline V lookup: CDR1 MNHEY, CDR2 SMNVEV (reference sequence). CDR3 amino acids: CASSLLRAGGPYEQYF. CDR3 in DNA: TGTGCCAGCAGTTTATTACGGGCGGGAGGGCCCTACGAGCAGTACTTC.

This clone was detected once. This rearrangement joins TRBV6-5 to TRBJ2-7; 11 bases align to TRBD1. Unmatched junction bases numbered 8, after V lost 6 bases and J lost 4 bases. The CDR3 covers 15 residues. CDR1 and CDR2 from the germline V gene are MNHEY and SVGAGI. The CDR3 DNA sequence: TGTGCCAGCAGAACGGACAGGGGGCGCGAGTACGAGCAGTACTTC. Amino acid sequence: CASRTDRGREYEQYF.

Points on this clone: This sample also contains other DNA sequences that code for the same CDR3. The chain uses TRBV7-2 and TRBJ1-5; no firm D call. The CDR3 is 15 residues long. CDR1 and CDR2 from the germline V gene are SGHTA and FQGNSA. Deletions cut 2 bases from V and 4 bases from J, with 12 bases between. This CDR3 reads CASSLSRTGNQPQHF. The CDR3 DNA sequence: TGTGCCAGCAGCTTATCGCGGACGGGAAATCAGCCCCAGCATTTT.

V and J are TRBV7-8 and TRBJ2-3, with D uncertain. Germline V gene sequence: CDR1 SGHVS, CDR2 FQNEAQ. CDR3 length: 15 residues. Trimming stripped 1 base from V and 2 bases from J, with 10 bases between. The CDR3 bases are TGTGCCAGCAGCTTAGAACGGATAACCACAGATACGCAGTATTTT. As protein: CASSLERITTDTQYF.

The chain employs TRBV6-4 and TRBJ2-1, with D possibly TRBD1 on 5 matching bases. Trimming stripped 6 bases from V and 5 bases from J, with 11 bases between. The CDR3 runs 13 residues. Germline values: CDR1 MRHNA, CDR2 SNTAGT. CDR3 loop: CASSPDSNNEQFF. CDR3 coding DNA: TGTGCCAGCAGCCCCGACAGCAACAATGAGCAGTTCTTC.

The genes are TRBV9 and TRBJ1-3, with 9 bases matching TRBD1. The ends lost 3 bases at V and 4 bases at J; junction bases unmatched: 8. Germline V gives CDR1 SGDLS, CDR2 YYNGEE. This CDR3 has 16 residues. This CDR3 reads CASSATGQGGGNTIYF. The CDR3 coding sequence is TGTGCCAGCAGCGCCACGGGACAGGGCGGCGGAAACACCATATATTTT.

This chain joins TRBV27 and TRBJ1-5; no firm D call. V was pared by 0 bases and J by 7 bases, with 10 bases between. The CDR3 length is 14 residues. Per the germline V gene, CDR1 is MNHEY and CDR2 is SMNVEV (reference sequence). The CDR3 here is CASSLSPSGQPQHF. CDR3 sequence (DNA): TGTGCCAGCAGTTTATCTCCGTCGGGACAGCCCCAGCATTTT.

The CDR3 region has the DNA TGTGCCAGCAGTTACTCAGGGGTGGAGCCCCAGCATTTT. Translation gives CASSYSGVEPQHF. The V gene is TRBV6-5, the J gene TRBJ1-5; maybe TRBD1 (5 bases). V was cut by 0 bases and J by 8 bases, with 8 bases left in between. Per the germline V gene, CDR1 is MNHEY and CDR2 is SVGAGI. The CDR3 has 13 residues.

About this clone: Relative to the germline gene, one junction end is altered; a read error may explain this. The rearrangement uses TRBV10-3 and TRBJ1-1; a weak D match, TRBD1 (6 bases). Germline V gene lookup returns CDR1 ENHRY and CDR2 SYGVKD. The CDR3 totals 13 residues. This CDR3 reads CASSYQGTTEAFF. DNA for the CDR3: TGTGCCAGCAGTTATCAGGGGACCACTGAAGCTTTCTTT.

This chain connects TRBV21-1 to TRBJ2-3; TRBD2 is the table's D call, not checked against the DNA. TRBV21-1 is a known pseudogene. CDR3 size: 15 residues. CDR3 nucleotides: TGTGCCAGCAGCATGGGGACTAGTTACGCAGATACGCAGTATTTT. This gives the protein CASSMGTSYADTQYF.

This clone was observed a single time. The chain recombines TRBV7-9 with TRBJ1-5; D is uncertain. The CDR3 has 13 residues. Per germline, CDR1 SEHNR and CDR2 FQNEAQ (reference sequence). V lost 4 bases, J lost 7 bases, and 11 bases lay in between. DNA for the CDR3: TGTGCCAGCAGCTGGCAGGACGTGCAGCCCCAGCATTTT. Protein: CASSWQDVQPQHF.

The V gene is TRBV29-1, the J gene TRBJ1-5; D is unclear. This CDR3 is 14 amino acids long. Germline-derived CDR1 and CDR2 are SQVTM and ANQGSEA. The germline V and J ends were trimmed by 6 bases and 0 bases, with 12 bases remaining between them. Written as DNA, the CDR3 is TGCAGCGTCCGCGAGAGCAATAGCAATCAGCCCCAGCATTTT. This translates into CSVRESNSNQPQHF.

The chain carries TRBV19 and TRBJ2-7; D is perhaps TRBD1 (6 bases). Trimming pared 4 bases from V and 2 bases from J, leaving 9 bases between. The CDR3 sequence is 13 residues long. Germline values: CDR1 LNHDA, CDR2 SQIVND (reference sequence). DNA of the CDR3: TGTGCCAGTAGTACAGGGGCCCCCTACGAGCAGTACTTC. Translation gives CASSTGAPYEQYF.

This clone was counted once. The chain combines TRBV6-5 with TRBJ2-7; D uncertain. The germline V gene has CDR1 MNHEY and CDR2 SVGAGI. This CDR3 has 13 amino acids. The V gene lost 2 bases and the J gene lost 2 bases, with 7 bases spanning the gap. Written as DNA, the CDR3 is TGTGCCAGCAGTTACGCTGGCCCCTACGAGCAGTACTTC. Translation: CASSYAGPYEQYF.